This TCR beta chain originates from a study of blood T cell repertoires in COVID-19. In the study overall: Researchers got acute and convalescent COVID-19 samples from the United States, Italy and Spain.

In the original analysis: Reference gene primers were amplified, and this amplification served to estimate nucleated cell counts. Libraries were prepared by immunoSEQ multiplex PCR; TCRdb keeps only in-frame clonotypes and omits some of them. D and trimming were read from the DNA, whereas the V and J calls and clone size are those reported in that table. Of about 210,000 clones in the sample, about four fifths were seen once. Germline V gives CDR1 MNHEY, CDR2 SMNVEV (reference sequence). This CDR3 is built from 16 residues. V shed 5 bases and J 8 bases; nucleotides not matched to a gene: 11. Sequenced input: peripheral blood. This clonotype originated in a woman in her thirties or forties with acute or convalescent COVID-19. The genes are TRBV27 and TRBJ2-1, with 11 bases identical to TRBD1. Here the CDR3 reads CASSLGQGVHLDEQFF. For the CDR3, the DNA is TGTGCCAGCAGTCTGGGACAGGGGGTTCATTTGGATGAGCAGTTCTTC.